This T cell receptor beta chain was identified in a study of blood T cell repertoires in COVID-19 (dated by TCRdb to about 2020). Study-wide context: The collaborator samples originated in the United States, Italy and Spain and spanned the acute and convalescent phases of COVID-19. The material from the prospective study consisted of cDNA or gDNA derived from T cells, B-cell-depleted T cells, or PBMCs. The dataset comprised deeply sampled blood TCRbeta repertoires from subjects exposed to, actively infected with, or recovered from COVID-19. The repertoires were released in a freely available public database intended as a resource for research on the immune response to SARS-CoV-2. The samples were drawn from two sources: the first 160 participants of the ongoing ImmuneRACE study, and approximately 1,300 subjects contributed by 6 global collaborators. Sample metadata almost always included a de-identified subject ID, COVID-19 status, age in years and sex. Where available, HLA class I and class II types were taken from metadata supplied by the sample provider and were not determined by assay-based typing. Overall results and qualifications from the work: How much clinical and demographic metadata was included differed by source and by participant, and the metadata was provided uncurated.

Of note for this clone: It lacks a known antigen. The sample holds no much larger clone one base away, and base qualities are not on file.

Collaborating institutions collected whole blood in K2EDTA tubes following their own protocols. For TCRbeta analysis, collaborator samples were shipped as frozen whole blood, as isolated PBMCs, or as DNA extracted from either sample type. TCRbeta CDR3 regions were amplified from genomic DNA using the immunoSEQ Assay, a bias-controlled multiplex PCR. Processing in the source paper ran as follows. The number of nucleated cells in each sample was estimated by amplification of reference gene primers within the assay. To quantify the absolute abundance of each unique TCRbeta CDR3 rearrangement, sequence reads were collapsed and filtered. For each sample, productive Simpson clonality was calculated by taking the square root of Simpson's diversity index across productive rearrangements. The immuneACCESS repertoire file appears here via TCRdb, limited to in-frame rearrangements. These files lack a portion of the clones; in checked studies, under half of the deficit traces to unresolved V genes, and the cause of the others is not known. The V and J calls and the clone size are those of that table, but D and trimming were determined from the DNA. Present in this sample are just over 650,000 clones, 90% of which were seen just once. Of the sample, about 0.24% falls within the top ten clones.

The CDR3 starts with the cysteine, ends with the phenylalanine, and has 16 residues. Only the CDR3 DNA is retained, 48 bases long and in frame from the first base. Looking up the germline V gene yields CDR1 SGHVS and CDR2 FQNEAQ. At the junction V is shortened by 5 bases and J by 0 bases; bases outside the gene matches: 7. The sequence derives from a woman between 18 and 30 years old with acute or convalescent COVID-19. The chain is made from TRBV7-8 and TRBJ1-5, with 7 middle bases fitting TRBD1. The sample comprised peripheral blood. The nucleotide sequence reads TGTGCCAGCAGCAACCGGGACAGAGGTAGCAATCAGCCCCAGCATTTT. This codes for CASSNRDRGSNQPQHF.